The clone carrying this T cell receptor beta chain was seen only a few times. The data were taken from a study of early T cells in non-severe SARS-CoV-2 infection. Individual cDNA molecules were tagged with unique molecular identifiers. TCRdb re-analysed the 5' RACE reads in MiXCR, keeping a single row per CDR3 protein. The repertoire consists of 70,000 to 75,000 distinct CDR3 sequences, with roughly 12% occurring once and the leading ten covering about 4.5%. The V segment lost 2 bases and the J segment 2 bases; nucleotides outside the gene matches: 1. Per the germline V gene, CDR1 is SGHVS and CDR2 is FNYEAQ. This CDR3 comprises 16 residues.

The genes are TRBV7-6 and TRBJ2-3; TRBD2 matches 13 bases. Sequenced sample: whole blood. The TCR originated in an adult who was a healthcare worker with PCR-confirmed SARS-CoV-2 infection or an uninfected control (not recorded which). The CDR3 protein is CASSLTSGGDTDTQYF. The CDR3 bases are TGTGCCAGCAGCTTAACTAGCGGGGGGGACACAGATACGCAGTATTTT.